The 30 T cell receptor beta chains given below trace back to one sample, sequenced in a study of PD-L1 blockade in urothelial cancer. The method was immunoSEQ multiplex PCR; TCRdb's version includes in-frame clones alone and lacks a portion of them. The profile covers approximately 30,000 clones, with around 86% appearing a single time and approximately 2.1% taken by the ten largest. This sample comprised PBMCs, obtained around atezolizumab (anti-PD-L1) treatment. The origin of the receptors is a man aged 50 to 59 with urothelial cancer.

The chain is built from TRBV18 and TRBJ2-4; TRBD2 might be the D (6 bases). Germline assignment: CDR1 KGHSH and CDR2 LQKENI. CDR3 length: 15 amino acids. The V and J ends lost 6 bases and 1 base respectively, with 13 bases between them. The CDR3 DNA follows: TGTGCCAGCTCCATCTACGGAGGGGCCAAAAACATTCAGTACTTC. Residues: CASSIYGGAKNIQYF.

A few counts support this clone. This chain joins TRBV9 and TRBJ1-5, with 7 bases that match TRBD1. The J segment lost 6 bases and the V segment lost 4 bases, leaving 7 bases of the junction unmatched. The germline CDR1 and CDR2 sequences are SGDLS and YYNGEE. The CDR3 runs to 14 residues. CDR3 in DNA: TGTGCCAGCAGCCCGACAGGGAAGGGTCAGCCCCAGCATTTT. Its protein product is CASSPTGKGQPQHF.

The chain recombines TRBV29-1 with TRBJ2-7, with TRBD1 identical over 10 bases. Germline loops: CDR1 SQVTM, CDR2 ANQGSEA. The CDR3 has 13 residues. V lost 4 bases, J lost 5 bases, and 5 bases stayed unmatched. CDR3 bases: TGCAGCGTTGGACAGGGGGCGTACGACGAGCAGTACTTC. Its translation: CSVGQGAYDEQYF.

This clone was detected a few times. The V and J genes are TRBV28 and TRBJ1-2; D perhaps matches TRBD1 (5 bases). Trimming left V 3 bases short and J 4 bases short, with 15 bases between. The CDR3 has 15 amino acids. CDR1 and CDR2 (germline): MDHEN, SYDVKM. The CDR3 DNA reads as TGTGCCAGCAGTTTGCGCAGGGCCACGAGCTATGGCTACACCTTC. Its translation: CASSLRRATSYGYTF.

This clone was counted only a few times. The V gene is TRBV11-2, the J gene TRBJ1-2, with a possible D match to TRBD1 (5 bases). This CDR3 region has 14 residues. Germline V lookup: CDR1 SGHAT, CDR2 FQNNGV. V was clipped by 3 bases and J by 6 bases, with 14 bases between them. CDR3 in amino acids: CASSFFLGGDGYTF. CDR3 nucleotides: TGTGCCAGCAGCTTCTTTTTGGGGGGTGATGGCTACACCTTC.

The chain employs TRBV27 and TRBJ1-6; 8 bases line up with TRBD1. Germline CDR1 is MNHEY and CDR2 is SMNVEV (reference sequence). CDR3 length: 14 amino acids. Germline trimming cut 6 bases from V and 9 bases from J; bases unmatched to any gene: 7. The CDR3 DNA is TGTGCCAGCAGCCGGACAGGGAACTTTTCACCCCTCCACTTT. Residues: CASSRTGNFSPLHF.

This chain joins TRBV10-1 and TRBJ2-2; D ambiguous. The CDR3 consists of 14 residues. The germline CDR1 and CDR2 sequences are WNHNN and SYGVQD (reference sequence). Trimming left V 10 bases short and J 1 base short, with 13 bases between. CDR3 DNA sequence: TGCGCCACCACCAGAAACCTGAACACCGGGGAGCTGTTTTTT. It codes for CATTRNLNTGELFF.

This chain uses TRBV7-9 with TRBJ2-6; maybe TRBD1 (5 bases). Germline CDR1 reads SEHNR; CDR2 reads FQNEAQ (reference sequence). The V end lost 3 bases, the J end lost 1 base, and 19 bases lay between the germline ends. The CDR3 is 19 residues long. For the CDR3, the DNA is TGTGCCAGCAGCTTGTGGGGTAGGGGATCGAAATCTGGGGCCAACGTCCTGACTTTC. Its protein is CASSLWGRGSKSGANVLTF.

This chain joins TRBV7-9 and TRBJ2-5, with 8 positions matching TRBD1. CDR1 is SEHNR and CDR2 is FQNEAQ in the germline V gene (reference sequence). The trim removed 5 bases at V and 1 base at J, leaving 6 bases unmatched. This CDR3 region has 15 residues. CDR3: CASSRYGTGQETQYF. The CDR3 DNA reads TGTGCCAGCAGCCGCTATGGGACAGGCCAAGAGACCCAGTACTTC.

The V gene is TRBV5-1, the J gene TRBJ2-7; TRBD2 is a possible D gene (5 bases). This CDR3 has 13 residues. In germline, CDR1 is SGHRS, CDR2 YFSETQ. Trimming removed 2 bases at V and 0 bases at J, with 6 bases between. In DNA form, the CDR3 reads TGCGCCAGCAGCTTAACTAGCTCCTACGAGCAGTACTTC. The encoded protein is CASSLTSSYEQYF.

The chain joins TRBV5-4 to TRBJ2-1, with unresolved D. Trimming left V 1 base short and J 6 bases short, with 14 bases between. Germline CDR1 reads SGHNT; CDR2 reads YYREEE (reference sequence). The CDR3 is made up of 15 amino acids. Here the CDR3 reads CASSLPAARINEQFF. The CDR3 region has the DNA TGTGCCAGCAGCTTGCCTGCGGCCCGAATCAATGAGCAGTTCTTC.

The chain couples TRBV7-2 to TRBJ1-5; D call uncertain. This CDR3 comprises 16 residues. Trimming left V 2 bases short and J 0 bases short, with 11 bases between. CDR1 and CDR2 from the germline V gene are SGHTA and FQGNSA. The CDR3 loop reads CASSLMNSYSNQPQHF. DNA for the CDR3: TGTGCCAGCAGCTTAATGAACAGCTATAGCAATCAGCCCCAGCATTTT.

The chain carries TRBV5-1 and TRBJ1-1; 10 positions agree with TRBD1. After removal of 3 bases from V and 7 bases from J, the junction contained 6 bases not matched to a gene. The CDR3 totals 14 residues. CDR1 SGHRS and CDR2 YFSETQ come from the germline V gene. CDR3 in DNA: TGCGCCAGCAGCTGGACCCGGGACAGGGGTGAAGCTTTCTTT. Protein: CASSWTRDRGEAFF.

The chain links TRBV6-6 to TRBJ2-7, with TRBD1 matching 8 bases. V trimming: 4 bases; J trimming: 6 bases; junction bases outside the gene matches: 8. This CDR3 contains 14 residues. Germline values: CDR1 MNHNY, CDR2 SVGAGI (reference sequence). In DNA, the CDR3 is TGTGCCAGCAGTTCTCGGGCAGGGGGCTCCGAGCAGTACGTC. Its translation is CASSSRAGGSEQYV.

The gene calls are TRBV4-1 and TRBJ2-5; D call uncertain. Trimming removed 4 bases at V and 5 bases at J, with 11 bases between. The germline gives CDR1 MGHRA, CDR2 YSYEKL. There are 13 residues in the CDR3. The CDR3 DNA is TGCGCCAGCAGCCCCCTCGTACGGGAGACCCAGTACTTC. It is translated as CASSPLVRETQYF.

This chain uses TRBV11-3 with TRBJ2-2; the D gene is possibly TRBD2 (5 bases). V was shortened by 4 bases and J by 5 bases, with 14 bases between the two germline ends. This CDR3 is built from 15 residues. Germline CDR1 reads SGHNT; CDR2 reads YENEEA. The CDR3 DNA reads as TGTGCCAGCAGCTCGACCGGGATGGGGACCGGGGAGCTGTTTTTT. This sequence encodes CASSSTGMGTGELFF.

This chain uses TRBV15 with TRBJ2-3; TRBD2 is a possible D gene (6 bases). The V gene's germline CDR1 is LNHNV and CDR2 YYDKDF (reference sequence). V dropped 1 base and J dropped 0 bases, with 8 bases sitting between them. The CDR3 has 15 residues. The CDR3 reads CATSRVAESTDTQYF. For the CDR3, the DNA is TGTGCCACCAGCAGAGTAGCGGAGAGCACAGATACGCAGTATTTT.

The chain combines TRBV5-5 with TRBJ1-4; TRBD1 is a possible D gene (5 bases). The CDR3 length is 13 residues. Germline-derived CDR1 and CDR2 are SGHKS and YYEKEE (reference sequence). Trimming took 4 bases from V and 8 from J, leaving 12 bases between them. CDR3 loop: CASSLGLNEKLFF. For the CDR3, the DNA is TGTGCCAGCAGCCTGGGACTCAACGAAAAACTGTTTTTT. Looking up the rest from reference TRBV5-5 and TRBJ1-4 gives the full variable domain: DAGVTQSPTHLIKTRGQQVTLRCSPISGHKSVSWYQQVLGQGPQFIFQYYEKEERGRGNFPDRFSARQFPNYSSELNVNALLLGDSALYLCASSLGLNEKLFFGSGTQLSVL.

The chain joins TRBV6-1 to TRBJ2-7, with TRBD2 matching over 10 bases. CDR1 is MNHNS and CDR2 is SASEGT in the germline V gene. The J segment lost 5 bases and the V segment lost 6 bases, leaving 10 bases of the junction unmatched. The CDR3 consists of 15 residues. The CDR3 nucleotides read TGTGCCAGCAGGTACCTAGCGGGAGTTTCCCACGAGCAGTACTTC. Its translation: CASRYLAGVSHEQYF.

The chain is built from TRBV18 and TRBJ1-2; TRBD1 matches at 9 bases. From germline, CDR1 is KGHSH and CDR2 LQKENI. This CDR3 region has 15 residues. The V and J ends lost 0 bases and 8 bases, in that order; junction bases with no gene match: 7. CDR3 residues: CASSPPWGQGGGYTF. The CDR3 DNA sequence: TGTGCCAGCTCACCACCGTGGGGACAGGGAGGAGGCTACACCTTC.

This clone was counted once. The chain recombines TRBV2 with TRBJ2-1; 10 bases map to TRBD2. The junction had 9 bases not matched to a gene; V was cut back by 8 bases and J by 8 bases. CDR1 and CDR2 (germline): SNHLY, FYNNEI. The CDR3 is made up of 14 amino acids. DNA for the CDR3: TGTGCCAGCGGCCCTAGCGGGGGCGTCGATGAGCAGTTCTTC. Amino acids: CASGPSGGVDEQFF.

The chain carries TRBV4-1 and TRBJ2-7, with TRBD2 matching 9 bases. The germline V gene has CDR1 MGHRA and CDR2 YSYEKL. The CDR3 extends over 16 amino acids. The J segment lost 2 bases and the V segment lost 0 bases, leaving 5 bases of the junction unmatched. The CDR3 nucleotides read TGCGCCAGCAGCCAAGATCTTTCTAGCGGGGCCTACGAGCAGTACTTC. Translation gives CASSQDLSSGAYEQYF.

The chain is built from TRBV6-1 and TRBJ1-1; D is uncertain. Trimming stripped 2 bases from V and 0 bases from J, with 7 bases between. The CDR3 is 14 residues long. CDR1 is MNHNS, CDR2 SASEGT, per germline. The CDR3 loop reads CASSELVMNTEAFF. The CDR3 DNA reads TGTGCCAGCAGTGAACTAGTAATGAACACTGAAGCTTTCTTT.

This chain connects TRBV19 to TRBJ2-1, with 10 positions matching TRBD2. After removal of 4 bases from V and 4 bases from J, the junction contained 1 base not matched to a gene. CDR1 LNHDA and CDR2 SQIVND come from the germline V gene (reference sequence). The CDR3 spans 14 residues. The CDR3 loop is CASSRTSGYNEQFF. CDR3 nucleotide sequence: TGTGCCAGTAGTAGGACTAGCGGATACAATGAGCAGTTCTTC.

The genes are TRBV6-4 and TRBJ2-3; D not resolved. The length of the CDR3 is 13 residues. Germline CDR1 is MRHNA and CDR2 is SNTAGT. V was shortened by 3 bases and J by 8 bases, with 12 bases between the two germline ends. CDR3 loop: CASSENLPGTQYF. CDR3 DNA sequence: TGTGCCAGCAGTGAGAACCTACCGGGTACGCAGTATTTT.

This chain uses TRBV19 with TRBJ1-2; perhaps TRBD1 as D (6 bases). Trimming took 5 bases from V and 4 from J, leaving 11 bases between them. Germline CDR1 is LNHDA and CDR2 is SQIVND (reference sequence). The CDR3 runs 13 residues. Here the CDR3 reads CASSPQTGYGYTF. The DNA of the CDR3 is TGTGCCAGTAGTCCACAGACAGGCTATGGCTACACCTTC.

V is TRBV4-1 and J is TRBJ1-2; D may be TRBD1 (6 bases). With 6 bases removed from V and 2 bases from J, the gap between germline ends came to 16 bases. Germline-derived CDR1 and CDR2 are MGHRA and YSYEKL. The CDR3 runs to 15 residues. CDR3 region: CASSSTPRGNYGYTF. In DNA, the CDR3 is TGCGCCAGCAGTTCCACCCCGAGGGGGAACTATGGCTACACCTTC.

V gene TRBV7-8 combines with J gene TRBJ1-2; 9 nucleotides agree with TRBD1. The germline gives CDR1 SGHVS, CDR2 FQNEAQ. V lost 2 bases, J lost 4 bases, and 5 bases stayed unmatched. The CDR3 runs to 15 residues. CDR3 bases: TGTGCCAGCAGCTTACGGGACAGGGTCTTCTATGGCTACACCTTC. It encodes CASSLRDRVFYGYTF.

A few counts support this clone. The rearrangement uses TRBV28 and TRBJ2-2; D not resolved. V was clipped by 7 bases and J by 1 base, with 7 bases between them. Germline assignment: CDR1 MDHEN and CDR2 SYDVKM. The CDR3 totals 13 residues. CDR3 sequence: CASMSGNTGELFF. The DNA of the CDR3 is TGTGCCAGCATGTCAGGGAACACCGGGGAGCTGTTTTTT.

The chain links TRBV2 to TRBJ1-5, with 7 bases lining up with TRBD1. The CDR3 is made up of 13 amino acids. V was pared by 8 bases and J by 8 bases, with 9 bases of the junction left unmatched. Germline V CDR1 and CDR2: SNHLY, FYNNEI. CDR3 nucleotide sequence: TGTGCCAGCGGGTACAGGGGTGGTGAGCCCCAGCATTTT. This encodes CASGYRGGEPQHF.